This TCR beta chain was recovered during a study of blood T cells in healthy people across ages. Per germline, CDR1 SGHAT and CDR2 FQNNGV. There are 13 residues in the CDR3. V was pared by 6 bases and J by 5 bases, with 14 bases between. Then a second PCR, running roughly 6 to 11 cycles, was carried out with a sample-barcoded 5' primer and a J-beta primer mix. One entry per CDR3 protein, called by TCRdb with MiXCR from the 5' RACE reads. The sample lists about a million distinct CDR3 sequences; about 51% were seen once. J is TRBJ2-7 and V is TRBV11-2; a weak D match, TRBD2 (6 bases). This clonotype was obtained from a woman in her fifties or sixties in good health. Sequencing was performed on blood. The CDR3 spells CASRRGDLDEQYF. CDR3 nucleotide sequence: TGTGCCAGCAGACGCGGGGATCTCGACGAGCAGTACTTC.